Detailed here is one T cell receptor (beta chain). The data were taken from a study of blood T cell repertoires in COVID-19. Study information: Acute and convalescent COVID-19 samples came from the United States, Italy and Spain. Sample material is recorded as cDNA or gDNA derived from T cells, B-cell-depleted T cells, or PBMCs.

The ends lost 4 bases at V and 11 bases at J; junction bases unmatched: 4. This CDR3 has 12 amino acids. Germline V CDR1 and CDR2: MDHEN, SYDVKM. Produced via immunoSEQ multiplex PCR; TCRdb's table is partial and in-frame only. This table holds over 100,000 clones, around nine tenths found once. The clonotype originates from a human donor in a cohort sampled during active COVID-19. The sequenced sample was peripheral blood. This chain links TRBV28 with TRBJ2-1, with 8 bases aligning to TRBD1. The CDR3 sequence: CASSSDRGKQFF. CDR3 coding DNA: TGTGCCAGCAGTTCCGACAGGGGTAAGCAGTTCTTC.